This T cell receptor (beta chain) was observed in a study of cytomegalovirus exposure and HLA in healthy donors. Study-level information: A data release that came early held approximately 85 million unique TCRs from HLA-typed donors.

Study results and caveats: Analyses of presence/absence relied on an assumption of roughly uniform sequencing depth across donors. In an earlier analysis, productive rearrangement rates for most beta V segments clustered near 87% or 30%.

Researchers ran the PCR with 60 Vbeta and 13 Jbeta primers. Original methodology: Later analysis identified tens of millions of unique TCR beta chains, roughly 11 million shared. Generated by immunoSEQ multiplex PCR, the TCRdb table keeps only in-frame clones and is missing some. V and J calls and clone size come straight from that table; D and trimming were deduced from the DNA. The sample includes just over 200,000 clones, around four fifths of them seen just once. Of note for this clone: Its antigen is not known.

The CDR3 consists of 13 residues. In germline, CDR1 is SQVTM, CDR2 ANQGSEA. Trimming removed 4 bases from V and 6 bases from J; junction bases left unmatched: 4. What was sequenced was PBMCs. This clonotype was obtained from a man in his fifties or sixties in good health and CMV-seronegative. The chain joins TRBV29-1 to TRBJ2-1, with 9 positions matching TRBD1. The chain's CDR3 is CSVVGTGINEQFF. The CDR3 bases are TGCAGCGTTGTTGGGACAGGGATCAATGAGCAGTTCTTC.